Listed here is a single T cell receptor beta chain. Unique molecular identifiers tagged the TCRbeta library. Each CDR3 protein gets one entry after TCRdb re-called the PCR reads with MiXCR. The sample carries 420,000 or so distinct CDR3 sequences, approximately 10% recorded once. Per the germline V gene, CDR1 is SGHDT and CDR2 is YYEEEE. V lost 1 base, J lost 6 bases, and 7 bases lay in between. The CDR3 totals 12 residues. This sample is part of a study of T-cell reconstitution after alpha-beta-depleted transplantation in children. This clonotype was obtained from a human donor who donated a stem cell graft to a child with acute myeloid leukemia. The J gene is TRBJ1-2, the V gene TRBV5-6; no firm D call. The material was PBMCs from the stem cell graft donor, obtained from the stem cell graft. CDR3 nucleotides: TGTGCCAGCAGCTTGTGGACGGATGGCTACACCTTC. Its protein product is CASSLWTDGYTF.